Reported below is one T cell receptor (beta chain). This record comes from a study of T cells after somatic rescue of genetic block. The CDR3 is made up of 17 amino acids. Germline V gene lookup returns CDR1 SEHNR and CDR2 FQNEAQ (reference sequence). The V end lost 3 bases, the J end lost 0 bases, and 15 bases lay between the germline ends. Clones were sequenced by immunoSEQ multiplex PCR, and TCRdb holds only the in-frame ones, with some missing. The sample contains 9,500 to 15,000 clones, over 65% of which appear only once. This chain links TRBV7-9 with TRBJ1-3, with D maybe TRBD1 (6 bases). Sequenced material: peripheral blood mononuclear cells (PBMCs). The source is a boy younger than 18. The CDR3 nucleotides read TGTGCCAGCAGCTTTCGCGCGACAGGACTCTCTGGAAACACCATATATTTT. Translated, it gives CASSFRATGLSGNTIYF.